The 6 T cell receptor beta chains in this list originate from one sample, sequenced in a study of T-cell memory formation after mild COVID-19. TCRdb used MiXCR to reprocess the 5' RACE reads, holding one entry per CDR3 protein. The sample records approximately 290,000 distinct CDR3 sequences, less than 20% being singletons. The specimen sequenced was PBMCs or a T cell subset sorted from them (not recorded which). The receptors come from a man between 18 and 35 years old who had mild COVID-19 (a few samples of this study predate the infection). Cell type and time point are not known.

This clonotype was detected many times. V usage is TRBV6-5 and J usage is TRBJ2-7; a weak D match, TRBD2 (5 bases). The length of the CDR3 is 15 residues. The germline V gene has CDR1 MNHEY and CDR2 SVGAGI. V was pared by 2 bases and J by 4 bases, with 15 bases between. The CDR3 DNA sequence: TGTGCCAGCAGTTACGGCGCTAGCAGTCAATACGAGCAGTACTTC. Residues: CASSYGASSQYEQYF.

The V and J genes are TRBV5-1 and TRBJ2-1, with D perhaps matching TRBD2 (5 bases). Germline lookup yields CDR1 SGHRS and CDR2 YFSETQ. V was trimmed by 3 bases and J by 0 bases, leaving 13 bases between them. There are 16 residues in the CDR3. The CDR3 DNA is TGCGCCAGCAGCTCCCTATCGGGGTCCTCCTACAATGAGCAGTTCTTC. It translates to CASSSLSGSSYNEQFF.

This chain links TRBV7-2 with TRBJ2-1, with D unclear. CDR3 length: 14 amino acids. V lost 3 bases to trimming and J lost 1 base, with 7 bases between them. The V gene's germline CDR1 is SGHTA and CDR2 FQGNSA. CDR3 nucleotides: TGTGCCAGCAGCTTCTTCGGGTCCTACAATGAGCAGTTCTTC. Translated: CASSFFGSYNEQFF.

The gene calls are TRBV6-5 and TRBJ2-4; 7 bases fit TRBD2. Germline V gene sequence: CDR1 MNHEY, CDR2 SVGAGI. The CDR3 totals 14 residues. V was clipped by 6 bases and J by 2 bases; unmatched bases: 4. CDR3 nucleotides: TGTGCCAGCAGACCCGGGGGGTCCAAAAACATTCAGTACTTC. This gives the protein CASRPGGSKNIQYF.

The chain links TRBV7-9 to TRBJ1-1; D unclear. Germline-derived CDR1 and CDR2 are SEHNR and FQNEAQ (reference sequence). The CDR3 runs 14 residues. Trimming removed 0 bases from V and 9 bases from J, with 14 bases in between. CDR3 in amino acids: CASSLAGFAIKAFF. The CDR3 DNA is TGTGCCAGCAGCTTAGCAGGTTTTGCGATCAAAGCTTTCTTT.

The chain employs TRBV7-6 and TRBJ1-1, with D uncertain. Trimming cost V 3 bases and J 7 bases, with 15 bases left between them. CDR3 length: 14 amino acids. The germline V gene has CDR1 SGHVS and CDR2 FNYEAQ. CDR3 DNA sequence: TGTGCCAGCAGCTTTTCGGCCAACTCCCGTGAAGCTTTCTTT. Its translation: CASSFSANSREAFF.